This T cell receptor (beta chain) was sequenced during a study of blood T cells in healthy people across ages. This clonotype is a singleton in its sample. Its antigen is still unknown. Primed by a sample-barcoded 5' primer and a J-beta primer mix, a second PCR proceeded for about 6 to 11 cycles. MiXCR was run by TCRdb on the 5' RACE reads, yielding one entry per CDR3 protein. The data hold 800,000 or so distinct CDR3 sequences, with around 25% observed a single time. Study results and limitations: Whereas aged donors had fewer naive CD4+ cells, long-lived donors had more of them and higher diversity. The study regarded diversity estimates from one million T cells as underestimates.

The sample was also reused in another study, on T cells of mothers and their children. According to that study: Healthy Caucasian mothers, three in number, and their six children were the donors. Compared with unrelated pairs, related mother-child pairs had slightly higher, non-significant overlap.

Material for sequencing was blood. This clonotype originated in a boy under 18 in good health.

CDR3 nucleotide sequence: TGTGCCAGCAGTGGCCACCGGGACAGATCCACAATGAACACTGAAGCTTTCTTT. Protein: CASSGHRDRSTMNTEAFF. The genes are TRBV28 and TRBJ1-1; 7 nucleotides agree with TRBD1. This CDR3 spans 18 amino acids. Looked up from germline, CDR1 is MDHEN and CDR2 is SYDVKM. Unmatched junction bases numbered 15, after V lost 5 bases and J lost 0 bases.